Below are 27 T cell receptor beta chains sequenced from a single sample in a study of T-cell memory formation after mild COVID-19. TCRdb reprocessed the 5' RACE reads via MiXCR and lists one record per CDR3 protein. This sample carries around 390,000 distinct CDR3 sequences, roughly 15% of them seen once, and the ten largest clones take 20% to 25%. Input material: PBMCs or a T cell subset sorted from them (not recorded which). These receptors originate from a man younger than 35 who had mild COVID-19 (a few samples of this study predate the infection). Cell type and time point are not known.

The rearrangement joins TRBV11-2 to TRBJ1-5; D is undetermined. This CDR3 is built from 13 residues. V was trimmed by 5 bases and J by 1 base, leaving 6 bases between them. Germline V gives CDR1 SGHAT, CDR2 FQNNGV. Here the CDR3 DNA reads TGTGCCAGCAGCGAGGGAAGCAATCAGCCCCAGCATTTT. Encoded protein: CASSEGSNQPQHF.

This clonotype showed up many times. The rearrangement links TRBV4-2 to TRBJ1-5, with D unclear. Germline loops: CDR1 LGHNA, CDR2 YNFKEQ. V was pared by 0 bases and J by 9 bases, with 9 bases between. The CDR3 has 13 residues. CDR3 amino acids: CASSQDTRSPQHF. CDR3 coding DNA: TGTGCCAGCAGCCAAGATACCAGATCGCCCCAGCATTTT.

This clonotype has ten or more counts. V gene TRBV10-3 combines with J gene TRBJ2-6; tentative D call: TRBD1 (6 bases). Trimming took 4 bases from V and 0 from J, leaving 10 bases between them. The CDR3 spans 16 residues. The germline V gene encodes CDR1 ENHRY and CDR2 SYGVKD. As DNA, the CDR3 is TGTGCCATCAGTGGGACAGCCAGCTCTGGGGCCAACGTCCTGACTTTC. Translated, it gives CAISGTASSGANVLTF.

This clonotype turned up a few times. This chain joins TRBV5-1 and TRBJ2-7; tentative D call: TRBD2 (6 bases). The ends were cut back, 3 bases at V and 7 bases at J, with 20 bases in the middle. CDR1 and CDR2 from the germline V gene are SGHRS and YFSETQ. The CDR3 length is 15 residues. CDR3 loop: CASSSWDGSRGEQYF. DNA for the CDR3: TGCGCCAGCAGCTCCTGGGACGGCTCCCGGGGGGAGCAGTACTTC.

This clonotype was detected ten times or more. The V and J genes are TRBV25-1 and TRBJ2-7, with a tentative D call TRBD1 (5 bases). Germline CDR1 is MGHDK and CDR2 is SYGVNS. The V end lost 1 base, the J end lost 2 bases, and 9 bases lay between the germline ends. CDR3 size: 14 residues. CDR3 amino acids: CASSEWGRTYEQYF. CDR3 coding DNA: TGTGCCAGCAGTGAATGGGGCAGGACCTACGAGCAGTACTTC.

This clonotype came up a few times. CDR3 in DNA: TGTGCCAGCAGTGGGACTGGTCACACAGATACGCAGTATTTT. It specifies CASSGTGHTDTQYF. The gene calls are TRBV25-1 and TRBJ2-3; a possible D gene is TRBD2 (5 bases). Looked up from germline, CDR1 is MGHDK and CDR2 is SYGVNS. V lost 4 bases, J lost 2 bases, and 10 bases lay in between. The CDR3 is 14 amino acids.

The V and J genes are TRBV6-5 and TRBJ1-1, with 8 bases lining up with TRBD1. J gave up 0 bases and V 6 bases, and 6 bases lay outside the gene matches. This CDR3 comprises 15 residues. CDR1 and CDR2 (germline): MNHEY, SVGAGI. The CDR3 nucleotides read TGTGCCAGCAGCCGAGCAGGGGGCCTGAACACTGAAGCTTTCTTT. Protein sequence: CASSRAGGLNTEAFF.

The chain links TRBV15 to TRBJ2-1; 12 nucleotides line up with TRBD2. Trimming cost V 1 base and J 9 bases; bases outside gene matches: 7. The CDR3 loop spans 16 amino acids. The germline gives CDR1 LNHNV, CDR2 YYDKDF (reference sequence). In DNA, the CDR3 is TGTGCCACCAGCAGAGCTAGCGGGGGGGTCCGGGGTGAGCAGTTCTTC. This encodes CATSRASGGVRGEQFF.

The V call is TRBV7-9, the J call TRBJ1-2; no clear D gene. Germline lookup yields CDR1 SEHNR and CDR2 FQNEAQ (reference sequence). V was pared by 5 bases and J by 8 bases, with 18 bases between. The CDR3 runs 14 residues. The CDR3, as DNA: TGTGCCAGCAGCCAAAGTCGTCCCCATCCGGGCTACACCTTC. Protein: CASSQSRPHPGYTF. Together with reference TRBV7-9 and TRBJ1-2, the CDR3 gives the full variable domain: DTGVSQNPRHKITKRGQNVTFRCDPISEHNRLYWYRQTLGQGPEFLTYFQNEAQLEKSRLLSDRFSAERPKGSFSTLEIQRTEQGDSAMYLCASSQSRPHPGYTFGSGTRLTVV.

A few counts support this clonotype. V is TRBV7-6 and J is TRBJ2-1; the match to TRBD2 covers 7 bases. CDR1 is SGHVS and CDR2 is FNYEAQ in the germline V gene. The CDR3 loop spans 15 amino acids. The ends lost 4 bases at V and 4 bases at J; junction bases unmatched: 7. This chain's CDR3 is CASSSFRGGYNEQFF. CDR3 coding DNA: TGTGCCAGCAGCTCGTTTCGCGGGGGTTACAATGAGCAGTTCTTC.

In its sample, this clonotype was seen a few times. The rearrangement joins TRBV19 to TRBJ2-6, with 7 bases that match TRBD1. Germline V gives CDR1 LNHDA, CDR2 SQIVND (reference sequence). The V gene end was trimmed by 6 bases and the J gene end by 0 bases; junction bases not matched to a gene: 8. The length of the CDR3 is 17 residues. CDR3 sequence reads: CASSGTGDNSGANVLTF. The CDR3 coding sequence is TGTGCCAGTAGCGGTACAGGGGATAACTCTGGGGCCAACGTCCTGACTTTC.

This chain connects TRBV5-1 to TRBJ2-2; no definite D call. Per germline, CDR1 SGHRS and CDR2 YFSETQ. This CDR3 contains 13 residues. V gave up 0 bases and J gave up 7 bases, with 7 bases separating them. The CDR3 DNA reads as TGCGCCAGCAGCTTGGGTTCAGACGGGGAGCTGTTTTTT. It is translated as CASSLGSDGELFF.

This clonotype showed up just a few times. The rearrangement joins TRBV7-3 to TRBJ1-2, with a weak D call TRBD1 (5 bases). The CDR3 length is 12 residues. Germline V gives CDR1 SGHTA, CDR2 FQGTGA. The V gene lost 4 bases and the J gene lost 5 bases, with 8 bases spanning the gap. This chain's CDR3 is CASSSQGYGYTF. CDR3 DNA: TGTGCCAGCAGCTCTCAGGGATATGGCTACACCTTC.

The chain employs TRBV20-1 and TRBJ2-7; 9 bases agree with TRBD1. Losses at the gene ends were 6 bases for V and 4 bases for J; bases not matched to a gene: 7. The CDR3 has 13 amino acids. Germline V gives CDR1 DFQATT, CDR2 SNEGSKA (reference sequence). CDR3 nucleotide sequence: TGCAGTGCGACCGGGACAGGGATGTACGAGCAGTACTTC. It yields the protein CSATGTGMYEQYF.

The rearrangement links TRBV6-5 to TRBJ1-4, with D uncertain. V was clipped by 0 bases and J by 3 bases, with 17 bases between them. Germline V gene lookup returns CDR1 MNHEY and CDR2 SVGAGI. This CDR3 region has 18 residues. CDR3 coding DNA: TGTGCCAGCAGTTACTCGGTCGGCCCCCGAGGAGCTAATGAAAAACTGTTTTTT. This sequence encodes CASSYSVGPRGANEKLFF.

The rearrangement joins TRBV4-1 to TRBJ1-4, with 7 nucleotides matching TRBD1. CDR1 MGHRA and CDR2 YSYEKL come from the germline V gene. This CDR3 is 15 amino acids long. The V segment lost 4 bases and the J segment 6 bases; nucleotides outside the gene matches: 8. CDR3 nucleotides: TGCGCCAGCAGCCTTAGACAGGGAGCTCATGAAAAACTGTTTTTT. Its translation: CASSLRQGAHEKLFF.

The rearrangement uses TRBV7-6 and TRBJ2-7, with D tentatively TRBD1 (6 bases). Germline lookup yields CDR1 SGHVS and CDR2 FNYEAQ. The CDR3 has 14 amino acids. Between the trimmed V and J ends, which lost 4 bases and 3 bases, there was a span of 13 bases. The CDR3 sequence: CASSSGSRGYEQYF. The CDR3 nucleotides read TGTGCCAGCAGCTCTGGGTCCAGGGGCTACGAGCAGTACTTC.

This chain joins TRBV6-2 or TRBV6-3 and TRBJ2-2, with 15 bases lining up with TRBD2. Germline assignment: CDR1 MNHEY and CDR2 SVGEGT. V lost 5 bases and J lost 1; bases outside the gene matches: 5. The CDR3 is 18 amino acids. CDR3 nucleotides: TGTGCCAGCAGTCTGGGACTAGCGGGGGGCCTGAACACCGGGGAGCTGTTTTTT. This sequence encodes CASSLGLAGGLNTGELFF.

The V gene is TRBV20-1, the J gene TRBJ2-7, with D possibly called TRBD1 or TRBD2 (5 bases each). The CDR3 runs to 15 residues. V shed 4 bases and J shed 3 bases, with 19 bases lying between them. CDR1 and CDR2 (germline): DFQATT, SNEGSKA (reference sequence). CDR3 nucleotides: TGCAGTGCTACCCGTGGGGGTGGAAACGGCTACGAGCAGTACTTC. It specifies CSATRGGGNGYEQYF.

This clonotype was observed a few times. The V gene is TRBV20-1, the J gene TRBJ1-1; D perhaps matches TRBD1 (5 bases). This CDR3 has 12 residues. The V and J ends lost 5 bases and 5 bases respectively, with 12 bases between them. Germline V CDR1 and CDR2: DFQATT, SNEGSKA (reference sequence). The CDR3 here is CSAWGYGTEAFF. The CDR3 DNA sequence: TGCAGTGCTTGGGGGTACGGGACTGAAGCTTTCTTT.

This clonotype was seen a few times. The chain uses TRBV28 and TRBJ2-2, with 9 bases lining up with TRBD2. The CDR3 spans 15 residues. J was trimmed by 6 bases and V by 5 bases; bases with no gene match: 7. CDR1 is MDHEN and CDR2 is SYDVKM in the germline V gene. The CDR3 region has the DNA TGTGCCAGCAGTGCGGGGGGGCCCCTGTCCGGGGAGCTGTTTTTT. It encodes CASSAGGPLSGELFF.

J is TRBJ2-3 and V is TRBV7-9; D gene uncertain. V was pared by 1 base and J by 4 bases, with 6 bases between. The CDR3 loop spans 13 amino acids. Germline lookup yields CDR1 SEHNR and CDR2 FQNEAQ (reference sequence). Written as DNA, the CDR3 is TGTGCCAGCAGCTTAGGGAACGCAGATACGCAGTATTTT. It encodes CASSLGNADTQYF.

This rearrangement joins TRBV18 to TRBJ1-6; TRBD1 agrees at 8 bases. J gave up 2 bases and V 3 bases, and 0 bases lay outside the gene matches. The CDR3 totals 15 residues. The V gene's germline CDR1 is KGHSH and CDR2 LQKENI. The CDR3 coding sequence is TGTGCCAGCTCACCGGGACAGGCCTATAATTCACCCCTCCACTTT. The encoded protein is CASSPGQAYNSPLHF.

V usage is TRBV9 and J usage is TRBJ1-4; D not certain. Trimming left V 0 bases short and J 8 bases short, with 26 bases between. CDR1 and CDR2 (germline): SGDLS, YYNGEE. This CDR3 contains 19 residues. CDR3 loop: CASSVEVPVIRANQEKLFF. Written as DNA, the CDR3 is TGTGCCAGCAGCGTAGAAGTCCCCGTTATCCGGGCAAACCAAGAAAAACTGTTTTTT.

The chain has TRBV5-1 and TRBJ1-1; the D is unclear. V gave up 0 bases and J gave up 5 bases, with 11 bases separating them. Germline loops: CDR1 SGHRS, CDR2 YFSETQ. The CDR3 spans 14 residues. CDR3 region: CASSLGTIPTEAFF. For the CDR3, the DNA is TGCGCCAGCAGCTTGGGAACAATTCCGACTGAAGCTTTCTTT.

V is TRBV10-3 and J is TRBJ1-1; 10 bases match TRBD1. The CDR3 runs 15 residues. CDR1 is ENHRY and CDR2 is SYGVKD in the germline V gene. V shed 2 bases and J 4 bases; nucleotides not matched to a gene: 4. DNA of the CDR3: TGTGCCATCAGTGAGAGGGGACAGGGGCCCACTGAAGCTTTCTTT. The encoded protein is CAISERGQGPTEAFF.

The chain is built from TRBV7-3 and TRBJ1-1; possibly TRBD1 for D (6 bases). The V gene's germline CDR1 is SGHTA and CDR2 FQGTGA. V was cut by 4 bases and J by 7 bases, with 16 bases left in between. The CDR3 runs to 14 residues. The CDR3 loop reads CASSSDPQGLEAFF. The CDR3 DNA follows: TGTGCCAGCAGCTCGGACCCACAGGGACTTGAAGCTTTCTTT.